At least ten counts were recorded for the clone carrying this T cell receptor beta chain. The antigen remains undetermined. Original data processing: Just over 95,000 TCRs per sample was the median, with a range of about 20,000 to 700,000. Each CDR3 protein gets one entry after TCRdb re-called the RACE reads with MiXCR. These V and J calls are TCRdb output, not the study's own analysis. The repertoire holds about 300,000 distinct CDR3 sequences, with around 5.5% as singletons. The data are from a study of human T cells and chemical hapten exposure. The study, taken as a whole, reports: Relative to controls, expanded TCRs formed significantly more large CDR3 similarity clusters.

Time point reported: pre-sensitization, week 0. The treatment denotes: therapeutic diphenylcyclopropenone sensitization with weekly scalp DPC. Per germline, CDR1 SGHVS and CDR2 FQNEAQ. The V gene lost 5 bases and the J gene lost 4 bases, with 15 bases spanning the gap. The CDR3 loop spans 14 amino acids. The material sequenced was whole blood, taken in connection with sensitization to the hapten diphenylcyclopropenone (DPC). The rearrangement links TRBV7-8 to TRBJ2-7; the D is unclear. The sequence derives from a woman aged 18-30 years with alopecia areata. Some clones in this sample may be carry-over from other donors' samples. The DNA of the CDR3 is TGTGCCAGCAGCCCCGCTCAGGTCCTTTACGAGCAGTACTTC. This sequence encodes CASSPAQVLYEQYF.